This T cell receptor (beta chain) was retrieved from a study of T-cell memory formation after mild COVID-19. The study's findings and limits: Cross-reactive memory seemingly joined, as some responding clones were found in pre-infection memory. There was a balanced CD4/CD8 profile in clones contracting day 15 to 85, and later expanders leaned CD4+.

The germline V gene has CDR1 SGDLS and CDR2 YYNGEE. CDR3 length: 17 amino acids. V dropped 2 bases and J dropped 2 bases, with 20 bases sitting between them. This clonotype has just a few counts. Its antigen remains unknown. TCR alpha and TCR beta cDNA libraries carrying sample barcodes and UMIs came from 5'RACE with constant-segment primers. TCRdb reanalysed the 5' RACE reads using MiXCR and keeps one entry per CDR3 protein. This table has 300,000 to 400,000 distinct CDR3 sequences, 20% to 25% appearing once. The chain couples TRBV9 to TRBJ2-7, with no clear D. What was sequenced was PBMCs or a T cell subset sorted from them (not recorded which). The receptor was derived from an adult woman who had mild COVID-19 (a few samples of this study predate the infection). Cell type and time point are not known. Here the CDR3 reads CASSVGFSPLLTYEQYF. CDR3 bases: TGTGCCAGCAGCGTCGGCTTTAGCCCCCTCTTAACCTACGAGCAGTACTTC.